This T cell receptor (beta chain) was captured by sequencing in a study of cytomegalovirus exposure and HLA in healthy donors. CDR1 and CDR2 from the germline V gene are ENHRY and SYGVKD. V was shortened by 3 bases and J by 8 bases, with 7 bases between the two germline ends. There are 11 residues in the CDR3. The primer mix had 60 Vbeta and 13 Jbeta primers. The data were produced by immunoSEQ multiplex PCR, yet TCRdb's version contains in-frame clones alone and is incomplete. The sample consists of about 150,000 clones, about 76% of them appearing once. The material sequenced was PBMCs. The sequence came from a woman between 40 and 55 years old in good health and CMV-seronegative. The V call is TRBV10-3, the J call TRBJ1-2; no firm D call. As DNA, the CDR3 is TGTGCCATCAGTGACCTAAAGGGCTACACCTTC. Translated: CAISDLKGYTF.